This TCR beta chain is from a study of persistence of HIV-infected CD4 T cells. The libraries were made with immunoSEQ version 4 in survey mode. Some clones are missing from TCRdb's copy, which holds only in-frame ones; the method was immunoSEQ multiplex PCR. The table includes tens of thousands of clones, 78% detected once. Worth noting for this clone: Its antigen is undetermined.

Deletions cut 0 bases from V and 8 bases from J, with 14 bases between. This CDR3 has 14 amino acids. Germline V lookup: CDR1 SGHRS, CDR2 YFSETQ. An overlapping HIV-1 Gag peptide pool stimulated these cells at about 0.91 ug/peptide/mL. Memory cells lacking CD40L and CD69 with high CD45RO were sorted. Stimulated PBMCs had first been depleted of CD8+ T cells. The material was CD4+ T cells sorted from PBMCs after approximately 19-hour stimulation, obtained from a patient who received antiretroviral therapy. The TCR sequence derives from an adult man with HIV who was CMV-seropositive. This chain joins TRBV5-1 and TRBJ1-2; D may be TRBD1 (5 bases). CDR3 amino acids: CASSLGAGNTGYTF. The DNA for the CDR3 is TGCGCCAGCAGCTTGGGGGCAGGGAATACGGGCTACACCTTC.